The rows below give T cell receptor beta chains drawn from one sample of a study of blood T cell repertoires in COVID-19. Generated by immunoSEQ multiplex PCR, the TCRdb table keeps only in-frame clones and is missing some. Of under 300,000 clones in the sample, roughly nine tenths were seen once. Sequencing input: peripheral blood. These TCRs come from a man between 60 and 75 years old with acute or convalescent COVID-19. Both conserved end residues are part of each CDR3. The D gene is left open where the match is weak. The size entry is marked missing in some rows and otherwise reads once, few, many or a size class.

D gene: TRBD1
J gene: TRBJ1-5
clone size: once
CDR3 length: 14
V gene: TRBV19
CDR3 DNA: TGTGCCAGTACACTTGGGGACAGATCTCAGCCCCAGCATTTT
CDR3 protein: CASTLGDRSQPQHF

D gene: -
J gene: TRBJ2-7
clone size: -
CDR3 length: 12
V gene: TRBV12-3/TRBV12-4
CDR3 DNA: TGTGCCAGCACCCGTACGCTAGCCAACAAGTACTTC
CDR3 protein: CASTRTLANKYF

D gene: -
J gene: TRBJ2-7
clone size: -
CDR3 length: 17
V gene: TRBV28
CDR3 DNA: TGTGCCAGCAGTTTAAACAGATTGGATTGGACTCCACACGAGCAGTACTTC
CDR3 protein: CASSLNRLDWTPHEQYF

D gene: -
J gene: TRBJ2-4
clone size: -
CDR3 length: 21
V gene: TRBV21-1
CDR3 DNA: TGTGCCAGCAGCAAATCAAAGGGGACCTCGACAGGGGGCCCAGCCAAAAACATTCAGTACTTC
CDR3 protein: CASSKSKGTSTGGPAKNIQYF

D gene: -
J gene: TRBJ2-5
clone size: -
CDR3 length: 14
V gene: TRBV5-1
CDR3 DNA: TGCGCCAGCAGCTCCCGGGACAACCAAGAGACCCAGTACTTC
CDR3 protein: CASSSRDNQETQYF

D gene: -
J gene: TRBJ2-2
clone size: -
CDR3 length: 11
V gene: TRBV2
CDR3 DNA: TGTGCCACCCATTACACCGGGGAGCTGTTTTTT
CDR3 protein: CATHYTGELFF

D gene: -
J gene: TRBJ2-1
clone size: -
CDR3 length: 13
V gene: TRBV13
CDR3 DNA: TGTGCCAGCAGCCTCACTAGCAACAATGAGCAGTTCTTC
CDR3 protein: CASSLTSNNEQFF

D gene: -
J gene: TRBJ2-7
clone size: -
CDR3 length: 13
V gene: TRBV4-1
CDR3 DNA: TGCGCCAGCAGCCAGGGTGCGCTAGAACAGCAGTACTTC
CDR3 protein: CASSQGALEQQYF

D gene: TRBD1
J gene: TRBJ1-6
clone size: -
CDR3 length: 15
V gene: TRBV6-5
CDR3 DNA: TGTGCCAGCAGTTACTCGACAGGGGCAAATTCACCCCTCCACTTT
CDR3 protein: CASSYSTGANSPLHF

D gene: -
J gene: TRBJ1-1
clone size: -
CDR3 length: 14
V gene: TRBV30
CDR3 DNA: TGTGCCTGGCAACAAGGGGCCCTGAACACTGAAGCTTTCTTT
CDR3 protein: CAWQQGALNTEAFF

D gene: -
J gene: TRBJ1-3
clone size: -
CDR3 length: 12
V gene: TRBV28
CDR3 DNA: TGTGCCAGCAGACAGGAAGGAAACACCATATATTTT
CDR3 protein: CASRQEGNTIYF

D gene: -
J gene: TRBJ2-1
clone size: -
CDR3 length: 13
V gene: TRBV30
CDR3 DNA: TGTGCCTGGAGTGTGGGGCTGAGGAATGAGCAGTTCTTC
CDR3 protein: CAWSVGLRNEQFF

D gene: -
J gene: TRBJ2-3
clone size: -
CDR3 length: 15
V gene: TRBV30
CDR3 DNA: TGTGCCTGGAGTGCTACGACTAGACTCACAGATACGCAGTATTTT
CDR3 protein: CAWSATTRLTDTQYF

D gene: TRBD1
J gene: TRBJ1-5
clone size: -
CDR3 length: 17
V gene: TRBV2
CDR3 DNA: TGTGCCAGCATTAAATCCCCGGACAGGGGTGGCAATCAGCCCCAGCATTTT
CDR3 protein: CASIKSPDRGGNQPQHF

D gene: TRBD2
J gene: TRBJ2-1
clone size: -
CDR3 length: 16
V gene: TRBV5-1
CDR3 DNA: TGCGCCAGCAGCTTGAGGTCTAGCGGGCCCCAATGGGAGCAGTTCTTC
CDR3 protein: CASSLRSSGPQWEQFF

D gene: TRBD2
J gene: TRBJ2-7
clone size: -
CDR3 length: 16
V gene: TRBV28
CDR3 DNA: TGTGCCAGCAGAGCCCGACTAGCGGGTCTCTCCTACGAGCAGTACTTC
CDR3 protein: CASRARLAGLSYEQYF

D gene: -
J gene: TRBJ2-1
clone size: -
CDR3 length: 16
V gene: TRBV5-6
CDR3 DNA: TGTGCCAGCAGCCCGGACCGGGGGATCTTTGAGAATGAGCAGTTCTTC
CDR3 protein: CASSPDRGIFENEQFF

D gene: -
J gene: TRBJ2-1
clone size: -
CDR3 length: 17
V gene: TRBV4-2
CDR3 DNA: TGTGCCAGCAGCCAGCCTCTTAACGGGGTTGTGATGAATGAGCAGTTCTTC
CDR3 protein: CASSQPLNGVVMNEQFF

D gene: TRBD2
J gene: TRBJ2-1
clone size: once
CDR3 length: 16
V gene: TRBV19
CDR3 DNA: TGTGCCAGTAGTTCCCCCGGCGGGAGAGGCGGGAGTGAGCAGTTCTTC
CDR3 protein: CASSSPGGRGGSEQFF

D gene: -
J gene: TRBJ2-5
clone size: -
CDR3 length: 13
V gene: TRBV20-1
CDR3 DNA: TGCAGTGCTAGTTGGGGGCGGATAGAGACCCAGTACTTC
CDR3 protein: CSASWGRIETQYF

D gene: -
J gene: TRBJ2-7
clone size: -
CDR3 length: 18
V gene: TRBV21-1
CDR3 DNA: TGTGCCAGCAGCAAAGTGGGGACTAGCGGAGGGGATCGGTACGAGCAGTACTTC
CDR3 protein: CASSKVGTSGGDRYEQYF

D gene: -
J gene: TRBJ2-1
clone size: -
CDR3 length: 15
V gene: TRBV5-4
CDR3 DNA: TGTGCCAGCACCTCCGGTGGGGGGGCGCTTAATGAGCAGTTCTTC
CDR3 protein: CASTSGGGALNEQFF

D gene: TRBD2
J gene: TRBJ2-3
clone size: -
CDR3 length: 17
V gene: TRBV10-3
CDR3 DNA: TGTGCCATCAGTGAGTCCCGGGCTAGCGGGAGCACAGATACGCAGTATTTT
CDR3 protein: CAISESRASGSTDTQYF

D gene: TRBD1
J gene: TRBJ1-2
clone size: -
CDR3 length: 17
V gene: TRBV15
CDR3 DNA: TGTGCCACCAGTATGCTCAATTTGGACAGGGCTTCTAATGGCTACACCTTC
CDR3 protein: CATSMLNLDRASNGYTF

D gene: -
J gene: TRBJ1-1
clone size: few
CDR3 length: 13
V gene: TRBV5-1
CDR3 DNA: TGCGCCAGCAGGACCCCGGGGGACACTGAAGCTTTCTTT
CDR3 protein: CASRTPGDTEAFF

D gene: TRBD1
J gene: TRBJ1-6
clone size: -
CDR3 length: 13
V gene: TRBV30
CDR3 DNA: TGTGCCTGGCAGACAGGGACCAATTCACCCCTCCACTTT
CDR3 protein: CAWQTGTNSPLHF

D gene: TRBD1
J gene: TRBJ1-5
clone size: -
CDR3 length: 14
V gene: TRBV28
CDR3 DNA: TGTGCCAGCAGTTTAGGACAGGGCAATCAGCCCCAGCATTTT
CDR3 protein: CASSLGQGNQPQHF

D gene: TRBD2
J gene: TRBJ2-5
clone size: few
CDR3 length: 16
V gene: TRBV5-6
CDR3 DNA: TGTGCCAGCAGCCCTGGTGTACTAGCGGGAAAGGAGACCCAGTACTTC
CDR3 protein: CASSPGVLAGKETQYF

D gene: -
J gene: TRBJ2-7
clone size: -
CDR3 length: 18
V gene: TRBV6-2/TRBV6-3
CDR3 DNA: TGTGCCAGCAGTCCCCCGCCCCGGGTTGTAGCGCCTTCCTACGAGCAGTACTTC
CDR3 protein: CASSPPPRVVAPSYEQYF

D gene: -
J gene: TRBJ1-1
clone size: -
CDR3 length: 15
V gene: TRBV5-1
CDR3 DNA: TGCGCCAGCAGCTTGGATACAGGGCTGAACACTGAAGCTTTCTTT
CDR3 protein: CASSLDTGLNTEAFF

D gene: TRBD2
J gene: TRBJ2-5
clone size: -
CDR3 length: 18
V gene: TRBV5-6
CDR3 DNA: TGTGCCAGCAGCTTTGGTACTAGCGGGAGAAGAAGGGGAGAGACCCAGTACTTC
CDR3 protein: CASSFGTSGRRRGETQYF

D gene: TRBD2
J gene: TRBJ2-4
clone size: -
CDR3 length: 18
V gene: TRBV7-2
CDR3 DNA: TGTGCCAGCAGTTTAGGACCGGGACTAGCGGATTTCAAAAACATTCAGTACTTC
CDR3 protein: CASSLGPGLADFKNIQYF

D gene: -
J gene: TRBJ1-5
clone size: -
CDR3 length: 14
V gene: TRBV28
CDR3 DNA: TGTGCCAGTCTAGACGTCCGGGGGAATCAGCCCCAGCATTTT
CDR3 protein: CASLDVRGNQPQHF

D gene: -
J gene: TRBJ2-7
clone size: -
CDR3 length: 16
V gene: TRBV7-2
CDR3 DNA: TGTGCCAGCAGCTTTGGTTGGCAGGGTAGCTCCTACGAGCAGTACTTC
CDR3 protein: CASSFGWQGSSYEQYF

D gene: TRBD1
J gene: TRBJ2-3
clone size: -
CDR3 length: 13
V gene: TRBV12-3/TRBV12-4
CDR3 DNA: TGTGCCAGCAGTATAGACAGGGGGGATACGCAGTATTTT
CDR3 protein: CASSIDRGDTQYF

D gene: -
J gene: TRBJ2-5
clone size: many
CDR3 length: 15
V gene: TRBV28
CDR3 DNA: TGTGCCAGCAGTTCGCTAACAGGTTCCCAAGAGACCCAGTACTTC
CDR3 protein: CASSSLTGSQETQYF

D gene: -
J gene: TRBJ1-2
clone size: -
CDR3 length: 12
V gene: TRBV3-1/TRBV3-2
CDR3 DNA: TGTGCCAGCAGCACAGAGTCCTATGGCTACACCTTC
CDR3 protein: CASSTESYGYTF

D gene: -
J gene: TRBJ2-3
clone size: -
CDR3 length: 13
V gene: TRBV28
CDR3 DNA: TGTGCCAGCAGTATCCAACAGGGAAATACGCAGTATTTT
CDR3 protein: CASSIQQGNTQYF

D gene: -
J gene: TRBJ2-7
clone size: -
CDR3 length: 14
V gene: TRBV7-9
CDR3 DNA: TGTGCCAGCAGCTGGACGACTAACTCCTACGAGCAGTACTTC
CDR3 protein: CASSWTTNSYEQYF

D gene: -
J gene: TRBJ2-1
clone size: -
CDR3 length: 14
V gene: TRBV27
CDR3 DNA: TGTGCCAGCAGTTTAGACCTAGCGAGGGATGAGCAGTTCTTC
CDR3 protein: CASSLDLARDEQFF

D gene: -
J gene: TRBJ1-6
clone size: -
CDR3 length: 15
V gene: TRBV25-1
CDR3 DNA: TGTGCCAGCAGTGACTCCCGCTTTCGGGATTCACCCCTCCACTTT
CDR3 protein: CASSDSRFRDSPLHF

D gene: TRBD1
J gene: TRBJ1-2
clone size: -
CDR3 length: 13
V gene: TRBV6-1
CDR3 DNA: TGTGCCAGCAGTTCGTTAGACAGGGTTGGCTACACCTTC
CDR3 protein: CASSSLDRVGYTF

D gene: -
J gene: TRBJ2-2
clone size: -
CDR3 length: 14
V gene: TRBV18
CDR3 DNA: TGTGCCAGCTCACCCTCGCGGGACACCGGGGAGCTGTTTTTT
CDR3 protein: CASSPSRDTGELFF

D gene: -
J gene: TRBJ1-5
clone size: -
CDR3 length: 15
V gene: TRBV5-5
CDR3 DNA: TGTGCCAGCACCTCCGCCGGAGGGAGCAATCAGCCCCAGCATTTT
CDR3 protein: CASTSAGGSNQPQHF

D gene: TRBD2
J gene: TRBJ2-1
clone size: -
CDR3 length: 15
V gene: TRBV20-1
CDR3 DNA: TGCAGTGCTAGTAGGGGGACTAGCTCCCGTCGCGAGCAGTTCTTC
CDR3 protein: CSASRGTSSRREQFF

D gene: -
J gene: TRBJ1-3
clone size: -
CDR3 length: 14
V gene: TRBV30
CDR3 DNA: TGTGCCTGGAGTGTCGGGGGATCTGGAAACACCATATATTTT
CDR3 protein: CAWSVGGSGNTIYF

D gene: -
J gene: TRBJ1-5
clone size: once
CDR3 length: 12
V gene: TRBV11-2
CDR3 DNA: TGTGCCAGCAGCTTACACAACCAGCCCCAGCATTTT
CDR3 protein: CASSLHNQPQHF

D gene: TRBD2
J gene: TRBJ2-1
clone size: -
CDR3 length: 15
V gene: TRBV4-1
CDR3 DNA: TGCGCCAGCAGCCTGGGACTAGCGGCCTACAATGAGCAGTTCTTC
CDR3 protein: CASSLGLAAYNEQFF

D gene: -
J gene: TRBJ1-3
clone size: -
CDR3 length: 15
V gene: TRBV6-6
CDR3 DNA: TGTGCCAGCAGTTCCCAACAGGGCCGGAGGAACACCATATATTTT
CDR3 protein: CASSSQQGRRNTIYF

D gene: -
J gene: TRBJ2-5
clone size: -
CDR3 length: 14
V gene: TRBV30
CDR3 DNA: TGTGCCTGGAGTCCCCGGACAGCTCAAGAGACCCAGTACTTC
CDR3 protein: CAWSPRTAQETQYF

D gene: -
J gene: TRBJ2-7
clone size: -
CDR3 length: 15
V gene: TRBV6-5
CDR3 DNA: TGTGCCAGCAGTACAACCCCTAGCGACTCCTACGAGCAGTACTTC
CDR3 protein: CASSTTPSDSYEQYF

D gene: TRBD1
J gene: TRBJ2-7
clone size: -
CDR3 length: 14
V gene: TRBV10-3
CDR3 DNA: TGTGCCATCAGTGTAGGGAGACAGGGCTACGAGCAGTACTTC
CDR3 protein: CAISVGRQGYEQYF

D gene: TRBD2
J gene: TRBJ2-5
clone size: -
CDR3 length: 16
V gene: TRBV30
CDR3 DNA: TGTGCCTGGAGTGTACGAGGCGGGGGTGTAGGGAGGGGCCAGTACTTC
CDR3 protein: CAWSVRGGGVGRGQYF